Listed here are 32 T cell receptor beta chains from one sample, sequenced in a study of blood T cell repertoires in COVID-19. Sequencing was performed with immunoSEQ multiplex PCR; in TCRdb, only in-frame clones are kept and a portion is missing. The sample contains about 100,000 clones, 70% to 90% of which appear only once. The sample comprised peripheral blood. These receptors all come from a man in his forties or fifties with active or convalescent COVID-19.

The CDR3 DNA reads TGTGCCAGCAGCTTAGACAGGGCTTCGAACACCGGGGAGCTGTTTTTT. Translated, it gives CASSLDRASNTGELFF. The chain combines TRBV5-6 with TRBJ2-2, with 7 bases aligning to TRBD1. The CDR3 loop spans 16 amino acids. V was pared by 2 bases and J by 0 bases, with 4 bases of the junction left unmatched. Per germline, CDR1 SGHDT and CDR2 YYEEEE.

The chain links TRBV2 to TRBJ2-1; 8 bases are a match to TRBD2. With V trimmed by 8 bases and J by 1 base, 7 bases remained unmatched. The CDR3 is made up of 15 amino acids. From germline, CDR1 is SNHLY and CDR2 FYNNEI. Here the CDR3 DNA reads TGTGCCAGCTTTCGGAGCGGGAGTTCCTACAATGAGCAGTTCTTC. It specifies CASFRSGSSYNEQFF.

CDR3 bases: TGTGCCAGCAGCGTAGATGCTGGGACAGGATCCCTGGGGGGCTACACCTTC. It encodes CASSVDAGTGSLGGYTF. The chain combines TRBV9 with TRBJ1-2; 8 bases line up with TRBD1. Germline lookup yields CDR1 SGDLS and CDR2 YYNGEE. This CDR3 has 17 residues. V was clipped by 0 bases and J by 8 bases; unmatched bases: 15.

This sequence joins TRBV9 and TRBJ2-5; possible D gene TRBD1, 6 bases. The CDR3 has 15 residues. CDR1 is SGDLS, CDR2 YYNGEE, per germline. The V end was cut by 1 base, the J end by 1 base, with 11 bases between. CDR3 bases: TGTGCCAGCAGCGTAAACAGGGCTGGCCAAGAGACCCAGTACTTC. Its protein product is CASSVNRAGQETQYF.

This chain joins TRBV10-1 and TRBJ2-1; D not resolved. Germline assignment: CDR1 WNHNN and CDR2 SYGVQD (reference sequence). This CDR3 spans 16 amino acids. Trimming left V 2 bases short and J 6 bases short, with 17 bases between. This chain's CDR3 is CASSEGLGLTLNEQFF. The CDR3 coding sequence is TGCGCCAGCAGTGAGGGCTTGGGCCTTACCCTCAATGAGCAGTTCTTC.

This clone was observed a handful of times. This chain joins TRBV21-1 and TRBJ1-1; the DNA was not compared with TRBD1, the D call given in the table. TRBV21-1 is a pseudogene. The CDR3 is 16 residues long. The CDR3 loop reads CASSKARQGKNTEAFF. The DNA for the CDR3 is TGTGCCAGCAGCAAAGCGAGGCAGGGCAAGAACACTGAAGCTTTCTTT.

V usage is TRBV2 and J usage is TRBJ1-1; the D gene is possibly TRBD1 (6 bases). The V and J ends lost 6 bases and 5 bases respectively, with 13 bases between them. Germline CDR1 reads SNHLY; CDR2 reads FYNNEI. The CDR3 runs 13 residues. CDR3 sequence reads: CASRGGRKTEAFF. The DNA of the CDR3 is TGTGCCAGCAGAGGGGGAAGGAAAACTGAAGCTTTCTTT.

The chain joins TRBV5-1 to TRBJ2-7, with TRBD1 identical over 11 bases. J gave up 0 bases and V 0 bases, and 2 bases lay outside the gene matches. Germline assignment: CDR1 SGHRS and CDR2 YFSETQ. The CDR3 runs 16 residues. The CDR3 DNA follows: TGCGCCAGCAGCTTGGAGGGGACAGGGGGCTCCTACGAGCAGTACTTC. Its translation: CASSLEGTGGSYEQYF.

The chain employs TRBV7-9 and TRBJ2-1; no clear D. V was clipped by 6 bases and J by 1 base, with 13 bases between them. The CDR3 is made up of 15 amino acids. CDR1 and CDR2 (germline): SEHNR, FQNEAQ (reference sequence). The CDR3 protein is CASSISEYSYNEQFF. The CDR3 DNA reads TGTGCCAGCAGTATAAGCGAGTATTCCTACAATGAGCAGTTCTTC.

The J gene is TRBJ2-1, the V gene TRBV15, with a possible D match to TRBD2 (5 bases). The V gene lost 0 bases and the J gene lost 5 bases, with 11 bases spanning the gap. The CDR3 is made up of 15 amino acids. In germline, CDR1 is LNHNV, CDR2 YYDKDF (reference sequence). CDR3 in amino acids: CATSRESSSNNEQFF. CDR3 in DNA: TGTGCCACCAGCAGAGAGTCTAGCAGTAACAATGAGCAGTTCTTC. Together with reference TRBV15 and TRBJ2-1, the CDR3 gives the full variable domain: DAMVIQNPRYQVTQFGKPVTLSCSQTLNHNVMYWYQQKSSQAPKLLFHYYDKDFNNEADTPDNFQSRRPNTSFCFLDIRSPGLGDTAMYLCATSRESSSNNEQFFGPGTRLTVL.

The chain is built from TRBV11-2 and TRBJ2-1; D not resolved. The CDR3 runs to 13 residues. Germline V gene lookup returns CDR1 SGHAT and CDR2 FQNNGV. V was shortened by 4 bases and J by 6 bases, with 10 bases between the two germline ends. The CDR3 region has the DNA TGTGCCAGCAGCTCATCGCCAGGCAATGAGCAGTTCTTC. Translated, it gives CASSSSPGNEQFF.

The gene calls are TRBV9 and TRBJ1-2; unclear D gene. CDR3 length: 14 amino acids. Germline V gene lookup returns CDR1 SGDLS and CDR2 YYNGEE. Trimming removed 2 bases from V and 8 bases from J, with 16 bases in between. Here the CDR3 reads CASSVTTEAGGYTF. For the CDR3, the DNA is TGTGCCAGCAGCGTTACCACAGAAGCTGGGGGCTACACCTTC.

V is TRBV5-1 and J is TRBJ2-5, with 8 bases that match TRBD1. Germline CDR1 reads SGHRS; CDR2 reads YFSETQ. The CDR3 runs 14 residues. The V and J ends lost 3 bases and 7 bases, in that order; junction bases with no gene match: 8. CDR3 residues: CASSWGQEVGTQYF. CDR3 DNA sequence: TGCGCCAGCAGCTGGGGACAGGAGGTCGGGACCCAGTACTTC.

This chain connects TRBV19 to TRBJ1-1; D is uncertain. CDR3 length: 14 residues. Trimming removed 8 bases at V and 4 bases at J, with 17 bases between. The V gene's germline CDR1 is LNHDA and CDR2 SQIVND (reference sequence). The CDR3 DNA follows: TGTGCCAGTCAAAAGGCGGGTGGAGGCACTGAAGCTTTCTTT. Translating it yields CASQKAGGGTEAFF.

This clone occurred once. The rearrangement joins TRBV5-3 to TRBJ1-5; TRBD1 is a possible D gene (5 bases). TRBV5-3 is reported as an ORF; its role is uncertain. This CDR3 is 14 amino acids long. V gave up 7 bases and J gave up 7 bases, with 18 bases separating them. CDR3 DNA sequence: TGTGCCAGACTAGGGGTATTTGGGGCCCAGCCCCAGCATTTT. This gives the protein CARLGVFGAQPQHF.

The CDR3 DNA reads as TGTGCTAGTGGTACGGGACTAGCGGGAGGCACAGATACGCAGTATTTT. Its translation is CASGTGLAGGTDTQYF. The genes are TRBV12-5 and TRBJ2-3, with 14 bases aligning to TRBD2. V lost 5 bases to trimming and J lost 1 base; unmatched junction nucleotides: 2. Germline values: CDR1 LGHNT, CDR2 FRNRAP. This CDR3 spans 16 amino acids.

This chain uses TRBV19 with TRBJ1-2; 8 bases agree with TRBD1. Trimming took 6 bases from V and 5 from J; bases not matched to a gene: 11. The CDR3 covers 15 residues. In germline, CDR1 is LNHDA, CDR2 SQIVND (reference sequence). The CDR3 spells CASSAAGTGPYGYTF. In DNA form, the CDR3 reads TGTGCCAGTAGCGCGGCCGGGACAGGACCGTATGGCTACACCTTC. Full variable domain (missing parts from reference TRBV19 and TRBJ1-2): DGGITQSPKYLFRKEGQNVTLSCEQNLNHDAMYWYRQDPGQGLRLIYYSQIVNDFQKGDIAEGYSVSREKKESFPLTVTSAQKNPTAFYLCASSAAGTGPYGYTFGSGTRLTVV.

The chain combines TRBV27 with TRBJ1-1, with D possibly TRBD1 on 6 matching bases. The germline gives CDR1 MNHEY, CDR2 SMNVEV (reference sequence). CDR3 length: 13 residues. Trimming shortened V by 7 bases and J by 0 bases, and 9 bases separated the two germline ends. Written as DNA, the CDR3 is TGTGCCAGCATTGGACAGATGAACACTGAAGCTTTCTTT. Protein sequence: CASIGQMNTEAFF.

The chain uses TRBV12-3 or TRBV12-4 and TRBJ1-6; D is unresolved. The CDR3 loop spans 12 amino acids. V was cut by 7 bases and J by 7 bases, with 8 bases left in between. The DNA for the CDR3 is TGTGCCAGCACCAACAGCAATTCACCCCTCCACTTT. This sequence encodes CASTNSNSPLHF.

V gene TRBV5-4 combines with J gene TRBJ2-7; 7 nucleotides match TRBD2. CDR1 SGHNT and CDR2 YYREEE come from the germline V gene (reference sequence). The trim removed 2 bases at V and 5 bases at J, leaving 13 bases unmatched. CDR3 length: 16 amino acids. The CDR3 bases are TGTGCCAGCAGCTTAGATTATGGCGGGAGTATGCACGAGCAGTACTTC. Its translation is CASSLDYGGSMHEQYF.

The chain recombines TRBV2 with TRBJ1-5; 8 bases are shared with TRBD1. Germline CDR1 SNHLY, CDR2 FYNNEI. Unmatched junction bases numbered 4, after V lost 6 bases and J lost 0 bases. This CDR3 is 15 amino acids long. CDR3 nucleotides: TGTGCCAGCAGGAGGACAGGGAGTAGCAATCAGCCCCAGCATTTT. Translation: CASRRTGSSNQPQHF.

The chain recombines TRBV12-5 with TRBJ1-1; TRBD1 aligns across 9 bases. CDR3 length: 14 amino acids. CDR1 and CDR2 (germline): LGHNT, FRNRAP. The junction had 5 bases not matched to a gene; V was cut back by 6 bases and J by 3 bases. For the CDR3, the DNA is TGTGCTAGTGGGAAAAGGACAGGGGACACTGAAGCTTTCTTT. Its protein product is CASGKRTGDTEAFF.

The chain has TRBV7-3 and TRBJ2-3; 10 bases are shared with TRBD2. The length of the CDR3 is 15 residues. CDR1 SGHTA and CDR2 FQGTGA come from the germline V gene. The V segment lost 4 bases and the J segment 5 bases; nucleotides outside the gene matches: 6. The CDR3, as DNA: TGTGCCAGCAGCTCCAGCCTAGCGGGAGTAGATACGCAGTATTTT. The encoded protein is CASSSSLAGVDTQYF.

The rearrangement uses TRBV7-2 and TRBJ2-1; D is unclear. CDR1 and CDR2 (germline): SGHTA, FQGNSA. The CDR3 extends over 14 amino acids. Trimming cost V 3 bases and J 5 bases, with 11 bases left between them. CDR3 bases: TGTGCCAGCAGCTTCGGTCCTGCAAACAATGAGCAGTTCTTC. It yields the protein CASSFGPANNEQFF.

The CDR3 protein is CASSALQGRDTEAFF. As DNA, the CDR3 is TGTGCCAGCAGCGCCTTACAGGGTAGAGACACTGAAGCTTTCTTT. The V gene is TRBV5-4, the J gene TRBJ1-1; possible D gene TRBD1, 6 bases. Deletions cut 4 bases from V and 3 bases from J, with 16 bases between. The germline CDR1 and CDR2 sequences are SGHNT and YYREEE (reference sequence). There are 15 residues in the CDR3.

CDR3 amino acids: CASSFSWTGPSYEQYF. The CDR3 DNA reads TGCGCCAGCAGCTTCTCCTGGACAGGGCCGTCCTACGAGCAGTACTTC. The rearrangement links TRBV5-1 to TRBJ2-7; 8 bases match TRBD1. This CDR3 spans 16 amino acids. Germline V gene lookup returns CDR1 SGHRS and CDR2 YFSETQ. Trimming cost V 2 bases and J 1 base; bases outside gene matches: 8. The whole variable domain, filled in from reference TRBV5-1 and TRBJ2-7, reads KAGVTQTPRYLIKTRGQQVTLSCSPISGHRSVSWYQQTPGQGLQFLFEYFSETQRNKGNFPGRFSGRQFSNSRSEMNVSTLELGDSALYLCASSFSWTGPSYEQYFGPGTRLTVT.

The chain is built from TRBV7-6 and TRBJ2-3; D might be TRBD2 (5 bases). The V gene lost 8 bases and the J gene lost 6 bases, with 15 bases spanning the gap. Germline V gene sequence: CDR1 SGHVS, CDR2 FNYEAQ. This CDR3 has 13 residues. The CDR3 here is CASCKVTGDTQYF. The CDR3, as DNA: TGTGCCAGCTGTAAGGTCACGGGGGATACGCAGTATTTT.

This CDR3 reads CASSPTGQETSGNTIYF. The CDR3 nucleotides are TGTGCCAGCTCACCCACCGGACAGGAGACCTCTGGAAACACCATATATTTT. The chain has TRBV18 and TRBJ1-3; 7 bases are shared with TRBD1. The CDR3 loop spans 17 amino acids. The germline V gene encodes CDR1 KGHSH and CDR2 LQKENI. V was clipped by 3 bases and J by 0 bases; unmatched bases: 8.

This clone turned up a few times. The chain links TRBV5-4 to TRBJ1-6; possibly TRBD1 for D (5 bases). Per the germline V gene, CDR1 is SGHNT and CDR2 is YYREEE (reference sequence). The CDR3 has 13 residues. Trimming pared 3 bases from V and 10 bases from J, leaving 11 bases between. CDR3 nucleotides: TGTGCCAGCAGCTCGACAGACTCCTCACCCCTCCACTTT. Translating it yields CASSSTDSSPLHF. The entire variable domain, with the rest obtained from reference TRBV5-4 and TRBJ1-6, is as follows: ETGVTQSPTHLIKTRGQQVTLRCSSQSGHNTVSWYQQALGQGPQFIFQYYREEENGRGNFPPRFSGLQFPNYSSELNVNALELDDSALYLCASSSTDSSPLHFGNGTRLTVT.

V usage is TRBV11-2 and J usage is TRBJ1-2; TRBD1 is a possible D gene (5 bases). The CDR3 sequence is 13 residues long. The V and J ends lost 5 bases and 5 bases respectively, with 12 bases between them. Germline CDR1 and CDR2: SGHAT and FQNNGV. The CDR3 loop reads CASSDRGVYGYTF. In nucleotides, the CDR3 is TGTGCCAGCAGCGACCGGGGGGTATATGGCTACACCTTC.

The chain links TRBV7-8 to TRBJ2-7; a possible D gene is TRBD1 (5 bases). The length of the CDR3 is 15 residues. From germline, CDR1 is SGHVS and CDR2 FQNEAQ. V lost 1 base to trimming and J lost 0 bases, with 10 bases between them. The chain's CDR3 is CASSLDRIASYEQYF. CDR3 coding DNA: TGTGCCAGCAGCTTAGACAGGATAGCCTCCTACGAGCAGTACTTC.

This chain's CDR3 is CASSQDFSLGNTIYF. The CDR3 coding sequence is TGTGCCAGCAGCCAAGATTTTAGTCTCGGAAACACCATATATTTT. The V gene is TRBV3-1 (or the pseudogene TRBV3-2), the J gene TRBJ1-3; no clear D. The germline V and J ends were trimmed by 0 bases and 4 bases, with 10 bases remaining between them. Germline CDR1 LGHDT, CDR2 YNNKEL (reference sequence). There are 15 residues in the CDR3.